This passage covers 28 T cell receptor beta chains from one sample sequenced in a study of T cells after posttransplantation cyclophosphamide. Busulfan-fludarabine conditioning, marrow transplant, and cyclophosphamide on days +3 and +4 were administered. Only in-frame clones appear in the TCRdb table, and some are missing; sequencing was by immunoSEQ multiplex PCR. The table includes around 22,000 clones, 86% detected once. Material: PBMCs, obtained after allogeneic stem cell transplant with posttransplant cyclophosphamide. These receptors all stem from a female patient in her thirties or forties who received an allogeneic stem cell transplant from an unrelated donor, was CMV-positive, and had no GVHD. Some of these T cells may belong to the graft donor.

CDR3 bases: TGTGCCAGCAGCCGAGTAGGCCAGGGGGGTGGTAATTCACCCCTCCACTTT. Translated, it gives CASSRVGQGGGNSPLHF. V and J are TRBV4-2 and TRBJ1-6; TRBD1 matches 7 bases. Trimming removed 4 bases from V and 6 bases from J; junction bases left unmatched: 12. Germline loops: CDR1 LGHNA, CDR2 YNFKEQ. The CDR3 covers 17 residues.

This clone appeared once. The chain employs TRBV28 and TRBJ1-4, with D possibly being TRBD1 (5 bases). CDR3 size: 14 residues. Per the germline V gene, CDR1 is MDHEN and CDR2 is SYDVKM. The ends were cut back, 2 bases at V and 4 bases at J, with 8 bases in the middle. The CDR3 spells CASSLRGFNEKLFF. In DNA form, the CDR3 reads TGTGCCAGCAGTTTAAGGGGCTTTAATGAAAAACTGTTTTTT.

CDR3 region: CASSQDPGLKYGYTF. Here the CDR3 DNA reads TGCGCCAGCAGCCAAGATCCAGGGTTGAAGTATGGCTACACCTTC. The chain links TRBV4-3 to TRBJ1-2; D is possibly TRBD1 (5 bases). This CDR3 is built from 15 residues. V lost 0 bases and J lost 5, with 13 bases in between. Germline CDR1 is LGHNA and CDR2 is YSLEER.

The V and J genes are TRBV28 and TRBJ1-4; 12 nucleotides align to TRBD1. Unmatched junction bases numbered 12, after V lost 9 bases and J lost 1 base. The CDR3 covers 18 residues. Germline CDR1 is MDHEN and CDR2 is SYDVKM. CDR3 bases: TGTGCCAGTGCGCCCCGGGACAGGGGGCGCGTAACTAATGAAAAACTGTTTTTT. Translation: CASAPRDRGRVTNEKLFF.

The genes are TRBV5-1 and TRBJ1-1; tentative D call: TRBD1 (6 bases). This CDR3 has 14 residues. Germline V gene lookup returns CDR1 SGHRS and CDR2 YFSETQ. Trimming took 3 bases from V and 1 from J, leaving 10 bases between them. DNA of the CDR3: TGCGCCAGCAGCTCCTTAGGGGGGAACACTGAAGCTTTCTTT. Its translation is CASSSLGGNTEAFF.

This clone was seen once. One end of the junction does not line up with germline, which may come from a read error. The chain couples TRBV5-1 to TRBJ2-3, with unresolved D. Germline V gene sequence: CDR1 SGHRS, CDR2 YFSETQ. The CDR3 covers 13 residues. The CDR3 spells CASSLSTSWAPHF. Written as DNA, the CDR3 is TGCGCCAGCAGCTTGTCAACGTCATGGGCCCCACATTTT.

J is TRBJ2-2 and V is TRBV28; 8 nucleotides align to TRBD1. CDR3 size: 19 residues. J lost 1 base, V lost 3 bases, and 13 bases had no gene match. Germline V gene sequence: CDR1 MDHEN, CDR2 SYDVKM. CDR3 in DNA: TGTGCCAGCAGTTTGGGAAGCAGGACAGGGAAAAAGAACACCGGGGAGCTGTTTTTT. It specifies CASSLGSRTGKKNTGELFF.

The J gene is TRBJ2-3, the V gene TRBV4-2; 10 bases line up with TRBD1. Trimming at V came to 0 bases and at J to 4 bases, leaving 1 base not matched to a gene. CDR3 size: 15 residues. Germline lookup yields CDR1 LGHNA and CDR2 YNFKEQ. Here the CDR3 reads CASSQEGQGPDTQYF. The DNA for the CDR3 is TGTGCCAGCAGCCAAGAGGGACAGGGGCCAGATACGCAGTATTTT.

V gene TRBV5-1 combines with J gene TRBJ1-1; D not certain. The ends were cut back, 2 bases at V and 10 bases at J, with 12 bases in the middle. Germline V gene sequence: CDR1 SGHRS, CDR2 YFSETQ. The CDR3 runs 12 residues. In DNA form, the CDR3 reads TGCGCCAGCAGCTTTGACACTGGGCTAGCTTTCTTT. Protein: CASSFDTGLAFF. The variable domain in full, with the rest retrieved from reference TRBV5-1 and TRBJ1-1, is KAGVTQTPRYLIKTRGQQVTLSCSPISGHRSVSWYQQTPGQGLQFLFEYFSETQRNKGNFPGRFSGRQFSNSRSEMNVSTLELGDSALYLCASSFDTGLAFFGQGTRLTVV.

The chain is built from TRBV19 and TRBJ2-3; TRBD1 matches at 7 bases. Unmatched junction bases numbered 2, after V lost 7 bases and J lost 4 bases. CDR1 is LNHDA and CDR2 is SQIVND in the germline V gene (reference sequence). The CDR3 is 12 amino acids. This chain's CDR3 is CASTQGADTQYF. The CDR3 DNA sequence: TGTGCCAGTACTCAGGGGGCAGATACGCAGTATTTT. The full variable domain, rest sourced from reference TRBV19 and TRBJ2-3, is DGGITQSPKYLFRKEGQNVTLSCEQNLNHDAMYWYRQDPGQGLRLIYYSQIVNDFQKGDIAEGYSVSREKKESFPLTVTSAQKNPTAFYLCASTQGADTQYFGPGTRLTVL.

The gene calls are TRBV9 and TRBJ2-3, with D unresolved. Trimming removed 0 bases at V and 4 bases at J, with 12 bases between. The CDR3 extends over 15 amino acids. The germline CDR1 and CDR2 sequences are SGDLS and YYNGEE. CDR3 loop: CASSVATSNADTQYF. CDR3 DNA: TGTGCCAGCAGCGTAGCTACGAGCAACGCAGATACGCAGTATTTT.

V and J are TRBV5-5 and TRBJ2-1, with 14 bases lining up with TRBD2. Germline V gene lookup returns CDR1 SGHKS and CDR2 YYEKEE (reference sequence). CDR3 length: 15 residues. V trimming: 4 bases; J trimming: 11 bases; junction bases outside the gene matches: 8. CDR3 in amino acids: CASSPGTSGGSQQFF. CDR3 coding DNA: TGTGCCAGCAGCCCAGGGACTAGCGGGGGATCACAGCAGTTCTTC.

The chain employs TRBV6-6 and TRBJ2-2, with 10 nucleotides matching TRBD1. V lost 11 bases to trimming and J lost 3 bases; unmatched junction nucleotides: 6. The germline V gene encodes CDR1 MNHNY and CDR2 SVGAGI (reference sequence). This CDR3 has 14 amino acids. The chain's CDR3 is CAGGQGRYTGELFF. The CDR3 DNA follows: TGTGCCGGGGGACAGGGGAGGTACACCGGGGAGCTGTTTTTT.

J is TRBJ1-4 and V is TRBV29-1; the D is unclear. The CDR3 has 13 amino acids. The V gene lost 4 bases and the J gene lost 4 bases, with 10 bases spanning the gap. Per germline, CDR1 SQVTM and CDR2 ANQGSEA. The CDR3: CSVGGSYNEKLFF. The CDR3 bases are TGCAGCGTTGGCGGCAGTTATAATGAAAAACTGTTTTTT.

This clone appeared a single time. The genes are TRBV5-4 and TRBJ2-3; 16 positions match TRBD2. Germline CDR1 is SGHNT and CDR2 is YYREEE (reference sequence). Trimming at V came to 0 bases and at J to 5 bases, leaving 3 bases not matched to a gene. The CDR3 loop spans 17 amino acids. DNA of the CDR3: TGTGCCAGCAGCTTGGCCGGGACTAGCGGGGGGGGAGATACGCAGTATTTT. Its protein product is CASSLAGTSGGGDTQYF.

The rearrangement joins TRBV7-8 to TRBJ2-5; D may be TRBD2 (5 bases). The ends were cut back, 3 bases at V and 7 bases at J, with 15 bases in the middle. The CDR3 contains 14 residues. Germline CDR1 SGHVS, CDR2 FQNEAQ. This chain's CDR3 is CASSFWISVGTQYF. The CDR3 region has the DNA TGTGCCAGCAGCTTCTGGATTAGCGTGGGGACCCAGTACTTC.

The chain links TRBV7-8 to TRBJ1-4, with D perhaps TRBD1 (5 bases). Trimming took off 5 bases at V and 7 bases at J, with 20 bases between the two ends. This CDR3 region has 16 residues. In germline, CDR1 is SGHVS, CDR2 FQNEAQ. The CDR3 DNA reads TGTGCCAGCAGCCCCCGGAGGGGTGGATTAAGTGAAAAACTGTTTTTT. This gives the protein CASSPRRGGLSEKLFF.

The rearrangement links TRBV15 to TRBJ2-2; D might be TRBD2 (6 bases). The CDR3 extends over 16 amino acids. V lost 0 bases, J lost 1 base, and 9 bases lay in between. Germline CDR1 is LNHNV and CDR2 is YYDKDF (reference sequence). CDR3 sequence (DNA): TGTGCCACCAGCAGAGATGGGGGGAGGAACACCGGGGAGCTGTTTTTT. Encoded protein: CATSRDGGRNTGELFF.

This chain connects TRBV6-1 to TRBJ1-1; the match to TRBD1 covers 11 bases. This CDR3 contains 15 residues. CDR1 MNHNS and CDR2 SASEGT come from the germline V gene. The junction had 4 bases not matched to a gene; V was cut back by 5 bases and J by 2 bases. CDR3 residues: CASSTRTGGNTEAFF. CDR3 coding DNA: TGTGCCAGCAGTACCCGGACAGGGGGCAACACTGAAGCTTTCTTT.

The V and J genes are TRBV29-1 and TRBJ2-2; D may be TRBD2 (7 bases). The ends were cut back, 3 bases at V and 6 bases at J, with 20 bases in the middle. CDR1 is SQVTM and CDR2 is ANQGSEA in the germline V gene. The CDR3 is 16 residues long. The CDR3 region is CSVDLSSGGAAGELFF. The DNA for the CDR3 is TGCAGCGTTGACCTCTCTAGTGGGGGGGCTGCCGGGGAGCTGTTTTTT.

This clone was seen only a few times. CDR3 nucleotide sequence: TGTGCCAGCAGTAACCCTAGCGGGGGGGATCACGAGCAGTACTTC. It is translated as CASSNPSGGDHEQYF. J is TRBJ2-7 and V is TRBV6-1; TRBD2 matches at 12 bases. From germline, CDR1 is MNHNS and CDR2 SASEGT. The J segment lost 5 bases and the V segment lost 5 bases, leaving 7 bases of the junction unmatched. CDR3 length: 15 amino acids.

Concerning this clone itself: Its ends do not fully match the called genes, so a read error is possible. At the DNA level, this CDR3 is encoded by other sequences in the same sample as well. This CDR3 reads CASSLGSTVNNSPLHF. Here the CDR3 DNA reads TGTGCCAGCAGTTTAGGCAGTACCGTTAATAATTCCCCCCTCCACTTT. The rearrangement links TRBV27 to TRBJ1-6; D is ambiguous. CDR3 length: 16 residues. CDR1 is MNHEY, CDR2 SMNVEV, per germline (reference sequence).

The CDR3 sequence is CASSPRQVPRVEQYF. The DNA for the CDR3 is TGTGCCAGCAGCCCCCGACAGGTGCCGAGGGTCGAGCAGTACTTC. The rearrangement uses TRBV6-6 and TRBJ2-7; TRBD1 is a possible D gene (6 bases). In germline, CDR1 is MNHNY, CDR2 SVGAGI (reference sequence). V lost 6 bases, J lost 6 bases, and 21 bases lay in between. CDR3 size: 15 residues.

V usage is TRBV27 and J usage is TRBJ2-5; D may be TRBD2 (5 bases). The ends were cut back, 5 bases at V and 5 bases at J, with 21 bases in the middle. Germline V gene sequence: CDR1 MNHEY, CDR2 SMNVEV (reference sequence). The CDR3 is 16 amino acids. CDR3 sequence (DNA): TGTGCCAGCAGTCCTCTTGTGCCTAACGGCGGGGAGACCCAGTACTTC. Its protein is CASSPLVPNGGETQYF.

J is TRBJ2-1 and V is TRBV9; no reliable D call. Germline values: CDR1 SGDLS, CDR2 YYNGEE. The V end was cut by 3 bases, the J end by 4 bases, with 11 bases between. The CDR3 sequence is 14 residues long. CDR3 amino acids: CASSADDNYNEQFF. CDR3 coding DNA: TGTGCCAGCAGCGCAGACGACAATTACAATGAGCAGTTCTTC.

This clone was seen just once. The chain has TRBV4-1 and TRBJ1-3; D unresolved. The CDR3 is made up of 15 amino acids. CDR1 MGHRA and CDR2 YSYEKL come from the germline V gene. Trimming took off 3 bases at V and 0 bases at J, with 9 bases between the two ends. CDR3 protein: CASSQGALSGNTIYF. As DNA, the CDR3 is TGCGCCAGCAGCCAGGGAGCCCTCTCTGGAAACACCATATATTTT.

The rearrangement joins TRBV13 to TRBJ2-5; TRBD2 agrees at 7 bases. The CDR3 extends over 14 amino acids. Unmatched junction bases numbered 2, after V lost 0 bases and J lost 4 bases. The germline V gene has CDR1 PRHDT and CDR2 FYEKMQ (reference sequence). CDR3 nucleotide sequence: TGTGCCAGCAGCTTAGGCGGACTAGTAGAGACCCAGTACTTC. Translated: CASSLGGLVETQYF.

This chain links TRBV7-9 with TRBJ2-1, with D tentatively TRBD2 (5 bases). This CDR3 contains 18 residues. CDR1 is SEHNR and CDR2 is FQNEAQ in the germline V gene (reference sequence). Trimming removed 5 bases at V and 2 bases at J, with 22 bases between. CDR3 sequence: CASSPSVGEFVPYNEQFF. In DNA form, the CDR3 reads TGTGCCAGCAGCCCCTCCGTTGGGGAGTTTGTGCCCTACAATGAGCAGTTCTTC. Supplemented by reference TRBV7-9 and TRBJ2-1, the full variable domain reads DTGVSQNPRHKITKRGQNVTFRCDPISEHNRLYWYRQTLGQGPEFLTYFQNEAQLEKSRLLSDRFSAERPKGSFSTLEIQRTEQGDSAMYLCASSPSVGEFVPYNEQFFGPGTRLTVL.